This TCR beta chain was sequenced in a study of T cell repertoires in cytomegalovirus infection. Details on this clonotype: The antigen is unknown. The junction does not match germline at one end; this may be a read error.

This CDR3 is 14 amino acids long. Each CDR3 protein is one row after TCRdb ran MiXCR on the reads. This sample has 100,000 to 150,000 distinct CDR3 sequences, with roughly a quarter found just once. V usage is TRBV12-3 or TRBV12-4 and J usage is TRBJ2-1, with D possibly TRBD2 on 5 matching bases. The receptor was derived from a human donor in good health (CMV status not recorded). Some clones in this sample may be carry-over from other donors' samples. Sequencing was performed on PBMCs, sequenced either directly or after in vitro stimulation (not recorded which). The chain's CDR3 is CASTLGSPYNEQFF. CDR3 bases: TGTGCCAGCACTTTAGGGAGCCCCTACAATGAGCAGTTCTTC.